What follows are 15 T cell receptor beta chains derived from one specimen sequenced in a study of shared clonotypes between healthy human individuals. This table comes from immunoSEQ multiplex PCR, and its TCRdb copy is limited to in-frame clones, with some not included. The sample shows 760,000 or so clones, around 96% of them seen only once. CD45RO-negative CD8 cells positively selected for CCR7 made up the naive population, which excluded terminally differentiated effector memory CD45RA+ cells. Material: naive CD8+ T cells sorted from blood. These receptor sequences come from a man aged 25-45 years in good health.

CDR3 bases: TGTGCCAGCAGCGAAACCTGGACAGCTCACTACGAGCAGTACTTC. Translation gives CASSETWTAHYEQYF. The chain recombines TRBV9 with TRBJ2-7; D possibly corresponds to TRBD1 (6 bases). This CDR3 has 15 amino acids. Trimming removed 3 bases at V and 3 bases at J, with 16 bases between. Germline-derived CDR1 and CDR2 are SGDLS and YYNGEE.

This chain joins TRBV5-4 and TRBJ2-2, with TRBD1 matching over 7 bases. The length of the CDR3 is 16 residues. With V trimmed by 4 bases and J by 0 bases, 6 bases remained unmatched. Germline-derived CDR1 and CDR2 are SGHNT and YYREEE (reference sequence). As DNA, the CDR3 is TGTGCCAGCAGCCTTCGGACAGGCGCGAACACCGGGGAGCTGTTTTTT. The encoded protein is CASSLRTGANTGELFF.

About this clone itself: The same CDR3 also results from other DNA sequences found in this sample. The chain couples TRBV27 to TRBJ1-2, with D possibly matching TRBD1 (6 bases). The V gene lost 0 bases and the J gene lost 5 bases, with 10 bases spanning the gap. Germline CDR1 reads MNHEY; CDR2 reads SMNVEV (reference sequence). The CDR3 contains 14 residues. In DNA form, the CDR3 reads TGTGCCAGCAGTTTATCGGGGGGCGGGTATGGCTACACCTTC. Translation gives CASSLSGGGYGYTF.

V usage is TRBV7-9 and J usage is TRBJ2-4; 7 bases agree with TRBD1. V dropped 2 bases and J dropped 0; count of bases not matched to a gene: 4. CDR1 is SEHNR and CDR2 is FQNEAQ in the germline V gene (reference sequence). The CDR3 is 16 amino acids. CDR3 protein: CASSLLGTAAKNIQYF. CDR3 DNA sequence: TGTGCCAGCAGCTTACTAGGGACAGCAGCCAAAAACATTCAGTACTTC.

The V and J genes are TRBV5-8 and TRBJ1-5, with D possibly matching TRBD1 (5 bases). Deletions cut 3 bases from V and 0 bases from J, with 10 bases between. The CDR3 has 15 residues. From germline, CDR1 is SGHTS and CDR2 YDEGEE. Here the CDR3 DNA reads TGTGCCAGCAGCTGGCAGGGTTATAGCAATCAGCCCCAGCATTTT. This translates into CASSWQGYSNQPQHF.

V gene TRBV7-2 combines with J gene TRBJ2-1, with a weak D call TRBD2 (6 bases). Trimming pared 0 bases from V and 6 bases from J, leaving 21 bases between. The germline V gene encodes CDR1 SGHTA and CDR2 FQGNSA. CDR3 length equals 18 residues. This CDR3 is CASSLARDYGRRTNEQFF. CDR3 sequence (DNA): TGTGCCAGCAGCTTAGCGCGGGATTACGGGAGACGCACCAATGAGCAGTTCTTC.

V and J are TRBV6-5 and TRBJ1-3; a weak D match, TRBD1 (5 bases). Germline lookup yields CDR1 MNHEY and CDR2 SVGAGI. This CDR3 has 15 amino acids. Trimming cost V 0 bases and J 2 bases, with 8 bases left between them. The CDR3 sequence: CASSYSSGTGNTIYF. The CDR3 DNA follows: TGTGCCAGCAGTTACTCGTCAGGGACTGGAAACACCATATATTTT.

V and J are TRBV19 and TRBJ1-4; tentative D call: TRBD1 (6 bases). Germline V gene data show CDR1 as LNHDA and CDR2 as SQIVND (reference sequence). CDR3 length: 12 amino acids. The germline V and J ends were trimmed by 8 bases and 6 bases, with 10 bases remaining between them. CDR3 amino acids: CASAGEHEKLFF. CDR3 bases: TGTGCCAGTGCAGGGGAACATGAAAAACTGTTTTTT.

This chain uses TRBV7-9 with TRBJ2-1; 8 bases fit TRBD2. Germline values: CDR1 SEHNR, CDR2 FQNEAQ (reference sequence). This CDR3 is built from 13 residues. V shed 5 bases and J 6 bases; nucleotides not matched to a gene: 3. The CDR3, as DNA: TGTGCCAGCAGCCGGACTAGCATCAATGAGCAGTTCTTC. Translating it yields CASSRTSINEQFF.

V usage is TRBV27 and J usage is TRBJ2-3; 13 bases agree with TRBD2. This CDR3 spans 20 amino acids. The germline gives CDR1 MNHEY, CDR2 SMNVEV (reference sequence). Losses at the gene ends were 3 bases for V and 4 bases for J; bases not matched to a gene: 16. The DNA of the CDR3 is TGTGCCAGCAGTTTCTTGGCTACCGAAGGACTAGCGGGAGTTTCAGATACGCAGTATTTT. It yields the protein CASSFLATEGLAGVSDTQYF.

CDR3 in DNA: TGTGCCAGCAGCCCTTTGGGGGGGCCAGAGACCCAGTACTTC. Translation gives CASSPLGGPETQYF. This rearrangement joins TRBV7-9 to TRBJ2-5, with D tentatively TRBD2 (7 bases). Trimming took off 5 bases at V and 4 bases at J, with 14 bases between the two ends. Per germline, CDR1 SEHNR and CDR2 FQNEAQ (reference sequence). The length of the CDR3 is 14 residues.

The chain employs TRBV6-1 and TRBJ2-2; D may be TRBD2 (5 bases). V lost 3 bases to trimming and J lost 2 bases, with 13 bases between them. Germline V gene lookup returns CDR1 MNHNS and CDR2 SASEGT. The CDR3 has 16 residues. DNA of the CDR3: TGTGCCAGCAGTGACCCCGACTACAGAAACACCGGGGAGCTGTTTTTT. It specifies CASSDPDYRNTGELFF.

The chain is built from TRBV5-1 and TRBJ2-1; 8 bases line up with TRBD2. Germline V CDR1 and CDR2: SGHRS, YFSETQ. V shed 4 bases, J shed 1 base, and the junction held 4 bases outside the gene matches. CDR3 length: 15 residues. CDR3 region: CASSRSGSSYNEQFF. The DNA of the CDR3 is TGCGCCAGCAGCCGAAGCGGGAGTTCCTACAATGAGCAGTTCTTC.

V usage is TRBV7-8 and J usage is TRBJ1-2; D perhaps matches TRBD1 (5 bases). The germline V gene has CDR1 SGHVS and CDR2 FQNEAQ. V shed 5 bases and J shed 6 bases, with 22 bases lying between them. The CDR3 contains 16 residues. This chain's CDR3 is CASSPHLIGTVDGYTF. For the CDR3, the DNA is TGTGCCAGCAGCCCACATTTAATAGGGACGGTCGATGGCTACACCTTC.

V is TRBV9 and J is TRBJ2-2; D gene uncertain. Per germline, CDR1 SGDLS and CDR2 YYNGEE. Trimming took 2 bases from V and 6 from J, leaving 5 bases between them. The CDR3 consists of 12 residues. The CDR3 here is CASSVRSGELFF. The CDR3 nucleotides read TGTGCCAGCAGCGTCCGGTCCGGGGAGCTGTTTTTT.